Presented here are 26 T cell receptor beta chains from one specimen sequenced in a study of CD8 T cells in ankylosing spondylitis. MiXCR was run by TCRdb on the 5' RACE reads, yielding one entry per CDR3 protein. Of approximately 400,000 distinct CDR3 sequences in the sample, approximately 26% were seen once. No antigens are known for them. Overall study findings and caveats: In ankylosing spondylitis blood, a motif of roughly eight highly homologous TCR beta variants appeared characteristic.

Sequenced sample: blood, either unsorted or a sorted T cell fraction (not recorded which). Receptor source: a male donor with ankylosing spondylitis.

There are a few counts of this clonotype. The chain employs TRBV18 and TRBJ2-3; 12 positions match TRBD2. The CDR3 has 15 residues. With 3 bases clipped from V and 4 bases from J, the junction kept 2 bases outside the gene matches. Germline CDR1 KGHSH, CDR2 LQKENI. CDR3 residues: CASSPRLAGADTQYF. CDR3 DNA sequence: TGTGCCAGCTCACCTCGACTAGCGGGAGCAGATACGCAGTATTTT.

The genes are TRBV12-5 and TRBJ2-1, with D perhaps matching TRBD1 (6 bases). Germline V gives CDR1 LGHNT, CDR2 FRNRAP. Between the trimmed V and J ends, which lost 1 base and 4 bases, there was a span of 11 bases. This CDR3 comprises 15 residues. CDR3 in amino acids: CASGLGGQGYNEQFF. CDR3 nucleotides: TGTGCTAGTGGTTTGGGGGGGCAGGGATACAATGAGCAGTTCTTC.

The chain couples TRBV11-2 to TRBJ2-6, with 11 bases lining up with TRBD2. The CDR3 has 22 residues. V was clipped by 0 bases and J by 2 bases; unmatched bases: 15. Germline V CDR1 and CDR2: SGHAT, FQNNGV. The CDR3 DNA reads TGTGCCAGCAGCTTAGATCTCAGACTAGCGGGAAAAAGTATGACTGGGGCCAACGTCCTGACTTTC. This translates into CASSLDLRLAGKSMTGANVLTF.

In DNA, the CDR3 is TGCGCCAGCAGCTTGGTGTTAGATTTGAATGAGCAGTTCTTC. It specifies CASSLVLDLNEQFF. V and J are TRBV5-1 and TRBJ2-1, with D unclear. This CDR3 is 14 amino acids long. Germline V gene data show CDR1 as SGHRS and CDR2 as YFSETQ. V lost 0 bases and J 7 bases, leaving 11 bases between the germline ends.

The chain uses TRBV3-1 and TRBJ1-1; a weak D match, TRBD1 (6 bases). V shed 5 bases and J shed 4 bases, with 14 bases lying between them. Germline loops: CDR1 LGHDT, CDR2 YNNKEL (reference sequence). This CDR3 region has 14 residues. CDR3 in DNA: TGTGCCAGCAGCATTCAACAGGGAATCACTGAAGCTTTCTTT. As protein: CASSIQQGITEAFF.

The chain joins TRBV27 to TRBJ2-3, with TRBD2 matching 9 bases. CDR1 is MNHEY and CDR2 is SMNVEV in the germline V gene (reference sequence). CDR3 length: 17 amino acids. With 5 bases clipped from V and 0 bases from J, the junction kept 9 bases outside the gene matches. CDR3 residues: CASSLITGTSSTDTQYF. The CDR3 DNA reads TGTGCCAGCAGTCTGATTACCGGGACTAGCAGCACAGATACGCAGTATTTT.

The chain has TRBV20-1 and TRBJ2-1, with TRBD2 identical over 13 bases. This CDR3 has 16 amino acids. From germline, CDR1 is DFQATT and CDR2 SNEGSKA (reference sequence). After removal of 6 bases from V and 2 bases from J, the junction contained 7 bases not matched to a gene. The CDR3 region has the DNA TGCAGTGCCGATACTAGCGGGAGGGGGGCCTACAATGAGCAGTTCTTC. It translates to CSADTSGRGAYNEQFF.

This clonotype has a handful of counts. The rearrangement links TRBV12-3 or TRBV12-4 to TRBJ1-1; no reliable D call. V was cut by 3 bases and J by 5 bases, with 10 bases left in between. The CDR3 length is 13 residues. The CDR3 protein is CASSFFRGTEAFF. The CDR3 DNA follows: TGTGCCAGCAGTTTTTTCCGAGGGACTGAAGCTTTCTTT.

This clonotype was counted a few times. Here the CDR3 DNA reads TGCGCCAGCAGCTTGGATACAACGATCGGAGGCAACACCATATATTTT. The encoded protein is CASSLDTTIGGNTIYF. The gene calls are TRBV5-1 and TRBJ1-3; unclear D gene. The V and J ends lost 0 bases and 7 bases respectively, with 17 bases between them. CDR3 size: 16 residues. Germline V gene sequence: CDR1 SGHRS, CDR2 YFSETQ.

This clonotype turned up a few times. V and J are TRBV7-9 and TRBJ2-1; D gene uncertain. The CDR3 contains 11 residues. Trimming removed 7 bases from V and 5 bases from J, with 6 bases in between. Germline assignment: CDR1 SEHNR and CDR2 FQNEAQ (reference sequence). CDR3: CASNMNNEQFF. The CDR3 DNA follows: TGTGCCAGCAACATGAACAATGAGCAGTTCTTC.

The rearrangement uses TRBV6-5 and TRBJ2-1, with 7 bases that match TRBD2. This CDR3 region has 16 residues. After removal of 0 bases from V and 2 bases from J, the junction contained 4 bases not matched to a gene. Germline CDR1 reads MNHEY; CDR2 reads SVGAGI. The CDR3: CASSYSPGRTYNEQFF. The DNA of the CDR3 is TGTGCCAGCAGTTACTCCCCCGGGAGGACCTACAATGAGCAGTTCTTC.

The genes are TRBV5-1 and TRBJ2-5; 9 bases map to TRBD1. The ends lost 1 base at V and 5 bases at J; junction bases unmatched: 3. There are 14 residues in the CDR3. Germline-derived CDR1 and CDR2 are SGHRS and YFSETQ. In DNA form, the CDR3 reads TGCGCCAGCAGCTTGATGACAGGGGGTGAGACCCAGTACTTC. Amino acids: CASSLMTGGETQYF. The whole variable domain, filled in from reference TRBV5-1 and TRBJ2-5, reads KAGVTQTPRYLIKTRGQQVTLSCSPISGHRSVSWYQQTPGQGLQFLFEYFSETQRNKGNFPGRFSGRQFSNSRSEMNVSTLELGDSALYLCASSLMTGGETQYFGPGTRLLVL.

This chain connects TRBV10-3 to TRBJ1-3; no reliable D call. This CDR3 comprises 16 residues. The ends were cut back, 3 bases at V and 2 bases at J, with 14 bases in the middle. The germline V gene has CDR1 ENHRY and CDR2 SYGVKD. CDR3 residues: CAISEKGKGAGNTIYF. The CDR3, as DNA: TGTGCCATCAGTGAAAAAGGCAAGGGCGCTGGAAACACCATATATTTT.

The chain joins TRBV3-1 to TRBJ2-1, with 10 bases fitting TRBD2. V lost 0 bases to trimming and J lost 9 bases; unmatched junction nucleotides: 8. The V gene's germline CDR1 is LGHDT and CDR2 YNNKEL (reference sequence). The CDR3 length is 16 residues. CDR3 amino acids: CASSQDMIAGGREQFF. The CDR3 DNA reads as TGTGCCAGCAGCCAAGACATGATAGCGGGAGGTCGTGAGCAGTTCTTC.

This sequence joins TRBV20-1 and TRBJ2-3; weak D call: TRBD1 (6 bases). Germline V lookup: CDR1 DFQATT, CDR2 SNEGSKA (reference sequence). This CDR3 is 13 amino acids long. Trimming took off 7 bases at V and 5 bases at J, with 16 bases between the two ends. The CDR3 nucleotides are TGCAGTGTGATGTGGGGGCAGGAAGATACGCAGTATTTT. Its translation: CSVMWGQEDTQYF.

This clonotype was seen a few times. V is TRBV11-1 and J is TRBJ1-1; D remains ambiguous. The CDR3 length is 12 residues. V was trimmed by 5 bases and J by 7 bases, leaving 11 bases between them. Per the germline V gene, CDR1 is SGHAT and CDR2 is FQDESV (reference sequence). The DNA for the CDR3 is TGTGCCAGCAGCCCGAACCGCGGTGAAGCTTTCTTT. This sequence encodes CASSPNRGEAFF.

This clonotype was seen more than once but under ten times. The CDR3 here is CASSRTGGKAGANVLTF. CDR3 DNA: TGCGCCAGCAGCCGGACAGGGGGAAAAGCTGGGGCCAACGTCCTGACTTTC. The rearrangement joins TRBV4-1 to TRBJ2-6; TRBD1 matches 10 bases. The germline CDR1 and CDR2 sequences are MGHRA and YSYEKL. Trimming took 4 bases from V and 2 from J; bases not matched to a gene: 5. The CDR3 loop spans 17 amino acids.

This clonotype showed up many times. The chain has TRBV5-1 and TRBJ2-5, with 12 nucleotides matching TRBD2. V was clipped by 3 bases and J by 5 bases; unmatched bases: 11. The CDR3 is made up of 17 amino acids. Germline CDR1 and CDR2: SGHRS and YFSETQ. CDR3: CASSSILAGGPEETQYF. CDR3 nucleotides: TGCGCCAGCAGCTCGATTCTAGCGGGAGGGCCGGAGGAGACCCAGTACTTC.

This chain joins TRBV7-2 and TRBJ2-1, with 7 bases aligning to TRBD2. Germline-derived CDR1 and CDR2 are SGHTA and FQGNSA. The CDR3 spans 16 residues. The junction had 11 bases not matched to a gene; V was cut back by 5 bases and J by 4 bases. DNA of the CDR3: TGTGCCAGCAGCCCCCCTAGCGGTGGGCAATACAATGAGCAGTTCTTC. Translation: CASSPPSGGQYNEQFF.

This chain's CDR3 is CAWRVGRTPNYGYTF. Written as DNA, the CDR3 is TGTGCCTGGAGGGTAGGCAGGACACCTAACTATGGCTACACCTTC. The gene calls are TRBV30 and TRBJ1-2, with a possible D match to TRBD1 (5 bases). The germline gives CDR1 GTSNPN, CDR2 SVGIG (reference sequence). CDR3 length equals 15 residues. Trimming removed 3 bases at V and 0 bases at J, with 14 bases between.

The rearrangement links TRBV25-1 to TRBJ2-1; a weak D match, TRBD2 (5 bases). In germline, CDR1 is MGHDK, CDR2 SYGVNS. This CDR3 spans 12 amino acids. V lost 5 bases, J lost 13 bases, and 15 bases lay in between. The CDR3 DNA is TGTGCCAGCAGTTCCTGGACGGGGATCCAGTTCTTC. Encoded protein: CASSSWTGIQFF.

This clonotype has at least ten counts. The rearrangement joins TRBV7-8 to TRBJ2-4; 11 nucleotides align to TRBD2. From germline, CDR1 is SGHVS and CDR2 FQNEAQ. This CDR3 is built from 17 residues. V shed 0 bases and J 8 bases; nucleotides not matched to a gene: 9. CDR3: CASSLARRLAGSHIQYF. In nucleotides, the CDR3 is TGTGCCAGCAGCTTAGCGCGAAGACTAGCGGGGTCTCACATTCAGTACTTC.

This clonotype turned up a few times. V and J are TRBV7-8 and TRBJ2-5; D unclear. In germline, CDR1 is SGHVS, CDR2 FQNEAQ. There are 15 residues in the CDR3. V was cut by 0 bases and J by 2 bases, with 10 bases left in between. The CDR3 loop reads CASSLASTEQETQYF. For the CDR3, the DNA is TGTGCCAGCAGCTTAGCTTCGACGGAACAAGAGACCCAGTACTTC.

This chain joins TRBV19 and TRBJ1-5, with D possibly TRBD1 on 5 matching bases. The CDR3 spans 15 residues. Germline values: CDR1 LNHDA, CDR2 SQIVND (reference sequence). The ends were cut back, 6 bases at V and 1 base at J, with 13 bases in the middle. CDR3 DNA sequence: TGTGCCAGTAGACTACCGGGACCGAGCAATCAGCCCCAGCATTTT. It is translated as CASRLPGPSNQPQHF. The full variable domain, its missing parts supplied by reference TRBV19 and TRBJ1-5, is DGGITQSPKYLFRKEGQNVTLSCEQNLNHDAMYWYRQDPGQGLRLIYYSQIVNDFQKGDIAEGYSVSREKKESFPLTVTSAQKNPTAFYLCASRLPGPSNQPQHFGDGTRLSIL.

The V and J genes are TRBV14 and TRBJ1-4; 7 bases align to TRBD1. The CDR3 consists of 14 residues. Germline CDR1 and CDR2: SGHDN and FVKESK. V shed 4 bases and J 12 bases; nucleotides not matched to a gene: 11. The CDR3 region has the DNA TGTGCCAGCAGCCCTGGGACAGCTTATGCGGAACTGTTTTTT. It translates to CASSPGTAYAELFF.

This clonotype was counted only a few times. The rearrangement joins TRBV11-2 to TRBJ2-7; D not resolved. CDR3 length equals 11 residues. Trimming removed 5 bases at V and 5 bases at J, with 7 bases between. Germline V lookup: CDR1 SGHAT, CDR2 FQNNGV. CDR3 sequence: CASSAGHEQYF. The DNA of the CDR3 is TGTGCCAGCAGCGCCGGCCACGAGCAGTACTTC.